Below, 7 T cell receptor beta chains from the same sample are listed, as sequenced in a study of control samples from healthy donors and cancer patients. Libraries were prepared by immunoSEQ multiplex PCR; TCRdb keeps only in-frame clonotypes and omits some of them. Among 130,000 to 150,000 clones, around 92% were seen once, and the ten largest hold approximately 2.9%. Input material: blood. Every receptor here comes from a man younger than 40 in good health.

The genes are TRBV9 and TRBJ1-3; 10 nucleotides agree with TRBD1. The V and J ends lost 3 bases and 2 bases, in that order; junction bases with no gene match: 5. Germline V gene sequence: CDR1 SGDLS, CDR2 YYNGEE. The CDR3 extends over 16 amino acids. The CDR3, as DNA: TGTGCCAGCAGCGAAACCGGGACAGGGGCTGGAAACACCATATATTTT. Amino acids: CASSETGTGAGNTIYF.

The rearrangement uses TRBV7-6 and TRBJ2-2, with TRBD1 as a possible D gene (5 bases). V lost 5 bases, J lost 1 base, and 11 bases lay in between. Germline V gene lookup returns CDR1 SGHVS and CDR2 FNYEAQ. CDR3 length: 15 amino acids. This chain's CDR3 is CASSALRGNTGELFF. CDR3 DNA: TGTGCCAGCAGCGCGCTTAGGGGGAACACCGGGGAGCTGTTTTTT.

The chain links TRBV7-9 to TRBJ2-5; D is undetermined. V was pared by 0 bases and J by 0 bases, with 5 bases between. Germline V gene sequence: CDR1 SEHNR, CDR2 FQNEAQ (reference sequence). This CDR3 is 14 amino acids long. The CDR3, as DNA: TGTGCCAGCAGCTTAGCTAGATACCAAGAGACCCAGTACTTC. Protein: CASSLARYQETQYF.

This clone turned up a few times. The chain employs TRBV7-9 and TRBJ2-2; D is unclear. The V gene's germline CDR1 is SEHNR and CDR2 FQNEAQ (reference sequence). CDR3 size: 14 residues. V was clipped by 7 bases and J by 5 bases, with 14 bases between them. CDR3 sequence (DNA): TGTGCCAGCACCAAGGAGCCAATAACCGGGGAGCTGTTTTTT. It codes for CASTKEPITGELFF.

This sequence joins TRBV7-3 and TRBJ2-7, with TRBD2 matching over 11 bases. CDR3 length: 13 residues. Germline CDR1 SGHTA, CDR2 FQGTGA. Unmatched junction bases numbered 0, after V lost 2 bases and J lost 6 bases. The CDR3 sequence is CASSLLAGGEQYF. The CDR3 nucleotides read TGTGCCAGCAGCTTACTAGCGGGGGGCGAGCAGTACTTC.

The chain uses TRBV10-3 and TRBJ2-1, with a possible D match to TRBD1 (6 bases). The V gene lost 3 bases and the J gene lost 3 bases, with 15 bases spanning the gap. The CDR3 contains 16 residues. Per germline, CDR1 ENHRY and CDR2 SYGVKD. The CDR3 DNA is TGTGCCATCAGTGAACCAGTGACAGGTCGCTACAATGAGCAGTTCTTC. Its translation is CAISEPVTGRYNEQFF.

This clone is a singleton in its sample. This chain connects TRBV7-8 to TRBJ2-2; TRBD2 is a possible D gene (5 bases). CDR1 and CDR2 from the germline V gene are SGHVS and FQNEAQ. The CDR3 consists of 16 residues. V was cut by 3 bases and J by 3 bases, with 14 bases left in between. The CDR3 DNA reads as TGTGCCAGCAGCTTCCTTTTAGCCGGGGACACCGGGGAGCTGTTTTTT. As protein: CASSFLLAGDTGELFF.